This entry features one TCR beta chain sequence. The study ran its PCR with 60 Vbeta and 13 Jbeta primers. Profiled with immunoSEQ multiplex PCR; TCRdb holds only in-frame clones, not every one. Of approximately 160,000 clones listed, over 75% were seen once; the top ten hold 1.3%. Germline V lookup: CDR1 GTSNPN, CDR2 SVGIG (reference sequence). This CDR3 has 17 residues. The germline V and J ends were trimmed by 0 bases and 0 bases, with 17 bases remaining between them. This sample was included in a study of cytomegalovirus exposure and HLA in healthy donors. The rearrangement links TRBV30 to TRBJ1-1; D remains unclear. What was sequenced was PBMCs. This receptor was identified in a man aged 50 or older in good health and CMV-seropositive. The CDR3 coding sequence is TGTGCCTGGAGTGTGAGGCAGCCCTTAAGGTTGAACACTGAAGCTTTCTTT. It codes for CAWSVRQPLRLNTEAFF.